The rows below give T cell receptor beta chains drawn from one sample of a study of identical twins. One entry per CDR3 protein, called by TCRdb with MiXCR from the 5' RACE reads. The sample records 300,000 to 400,000 distinct CDR3 sequences, about 9% being singletons. Sequencing was performed on naive T cells sorted from blood. These receptors were obtained from a woman in her fifties or sixties in good health. Both conserved end residues are part of each CDR3.

J gene: TRBJ2-2
V gene: TRBV24-1
CDR3 protein: CATSDMDRGRGELFF

J gene: TRBJ2-1
V gene: TRBV3-1
CDR3 protein: CASSRTISGTYNEQFF

J gene: TRBJ2-1
V gene: TRBV19
CDR3 protein: CASSIPGQGGDEQFF

J gene: TRBJ2-3
V gene: TRBV18
CDR3 protein: CASSPLPGQGNTDTQYF

J gene: TRBJ2-3
V gene: TRBV5-1
CDR3 protein: CASSLGGRTLRTDTQYF

J gene: TRBJ1-6
V gene: TRBV4-2
CDR3 protein: CASSQERSSPLHF

J gene: TRBJ2-2
V gene: TRBV6-5
CDR3 protein: CATTENGGPHTGELFF

J gene: TRBJ1-1
V gene: TRBV5-1
CDR3 protein: CASSLGQGSSLRGAFF

J gene: TRBJ1-2
V gene: TRBV5-1
CDR3 protein: CASSLPGQFYGYTF

J gene: TRBJ1-6
V gene: TRBV9
CDR3 protein: CASSVGTGHSPLHF

J gene: TRBJ2-1
V gene: TRBV12-3/TRBV12-4
CDR3 protein: CASSLDGRRNEQFF

J gene: TRBJ2-2
V gene: TRBV20-1
CDR3 protein: CSASKLGLTGELFF

J gene: TRBJ2-1
V gene: TRBV5-1
CDR3 protein: CASSYLSWGTVNEQFF

J gene: TRBJ2-1
V gene: TRBV6-6
CDR3 protein: CASREGLAGGYNEQFF

J gene: TRBJ2-2
V gene: TRBV3-1
CDR3 protein: CASSRGGQVSGELFF

J gene: TRBJ2-1
V gene: TRBV9
CDR3 protein: CASSPVGGSLIEQFF

J gene: TRBJ2-7
V gene: TRBV20-1
CDR3 protein: CSAAGPHRITGGHEQYF

J gene: TRBJ1-2
V gene: TRBV9
CDR3 protein: CASSEAGTGTYGYTF

J gene: TRBJ2-1
V gene: TRBV6-2/TRBV6-3
CDR3 protein: CASGRRDNEQFF